The next 20 T cell receptor beta chains were all read from a single sample in a study of T cell changes during pregnancy in multiple sclerosis. The assay was immunoSEQ multiplex PCR, and TCRdb's table has in-frame clones only and misses some. The sample lists 30,000 to 40,000 clones; around 91% were seen once. This specimen was CD4+ T cells from peripheral blood mononuclear cells, taken in the second trimester of pregnancy. The receptors shown here come from a female donor with multiple sclerosis, enrolled in a pregnancy study.

This clone was seen a handful of times. The chain carries TRBV6-5 and TRBJ1-2, with 9 bases that match TRBD1. The CDR3 loop spans 14 amino acids. V was clipped by 5 bases and J by 4 bases; unmatched bases: 5. Germline loops: CDR1 MNHEY, CDR2 SVGAGI. The CDR3 loop reads CASSQTGGSYGYTF. CDR3 nucleotides: TGTGCCAGCAGTCAGACAGGGGGAAGCTATGGCTACACCTTC.

Only one count was recorded for this clone. The rearrangement joins TRBV6-5 to TRBJ2-3; unclear D gene. The germline gives CDR1 MNHEY, CDR2 SVGAGI. The CDR3 contains 15 residues. V was trimmed by 0 bases and J by 5 bases, leaving 12 bases between them. The CDR3 protein is CASSYSPNPGDTQYF. CDR3 in DNA: TGTGCCAGCAGTTACTCTCCCAACCCGGGAGATACGCAGTATTTT.

The chain uses TRBV2 and TRBJ2-7, with 9 nucleotides matching TRBD1. Germline CDR1 reads SNHLY; CDR2 reads FYNNEI. V was clipped by 9 bases and J by 2 bases; unmatched bases: 5. CDR3 length: 13 amino acids. The CDR3 sequence is CARGGTGPYEQYF. Written as DNA, the CDR3 is TGTGCCAGAGGCGGGACAGGGCCCTACGAGCAGTACTTC.

This clone was counted a single time. V is TRBV6-6 and J is TRBJ1-1; 7 bases map to TRBD1. The length of the CDR3 is 16 residues. The ends lost 5 bases at V and 2 bases at J; junction bases unmatched: 11. Germline V gene lookup returns CDR1 MNHNY and CDR2 SVGAGI (reference sequence). The CDR3 loop is CASSKLRQGSNTEAFF. CDR3 sequence (DNA): TGTGCCAGCAGTAAACTTCGACAGGGATCTAACACTGAAGCTTTCTTT.

The gene calls are TRBV19 and TRBJ2-1, with 9 bases that match TRBD1. Germline CDR1 is LNHDA and CDR2 is SQIVND (reference sequence). This CDR3 comprises 15 residues. V dropped 3 bases and J dropped 8; count of bases not matched to a gene: 8. The DNA of the CDR3 is TGTGCCAGTAGTATTGCCGGGACAGGGTTTCATGAGCAGTTCTTC. Translation: CASSIAGTGFHEQFF.

This rearrangement joins TRBV7-8 to TRBJ2-7, with D hard to call. This CDR3 comprises 15 residues. The germline gives CDR1 SGHVS, CDR2 FQNEAQ. V lost 6 bases, J lost 3 bases, and 18 bases lay in between. The CDR3 is CASSEEIHGNYEQYF. The CDR3 nucleotides read TGTGCCAGCAGTGAGGAAATTCATGGAAACTACGAGCAGTACTTC.

This clone was counted a few times. This sequence joins TRBV14 and TRBJ1-1; D is unclear. The CDR3 is 15 amino acids. Per germline, CDR1 SGHDN and CDR2 FVKESK. V was clipped by 3 bases and J by 1 base, with 12 bases between them. This CDR3 is CASSHQVIKNTEAFF. The CDR3 DNA sequence: TGTGCCAGCAGCCACCAGGTCATAAAGAACACTGAAGCTTTCTTT.

This rearrangement joins TRBV7-9 to TRBJ1-3; 9 positions match TRBD1. CDR3 size: 17 residues. Germline V lookup: CDR1 SEHNR, CDR2 FQNEAQ (reference sequence). Unmatched junction bases numbered 11, after V lost 7 bases and J lost 1 base. CDR3 DNA: TGTGCCAGCACCGTCGGAGTGACAGGGGGTTCTGGAAACACCATATATTTT. Its protein product is CASTVGVTGGSGNTIYF.

V usage is TRBV6-6 and J usage is TRBJ1-1; D perhaps matches TRBD1 (6 bases). Germline CDR1 MNHNY, CDR2 SVGAGI (reference sequence). This CDR3 spans 14 amino acids. The germline V and J ends were trimmed by 8 bases and 8 bases, with 21 bases remaining between them. CDR3 loop: CASSYDRRQVEAFF. The CDR3 coding sequence is TGTGCCAGCTCCTACGATCGGAGACAGGTCGAAGCTTTCTTT.

This clone was counted a single time. One junction end disagrees with the germline gene, perhaps due to a read error. The V gene is TRBV6-4, the J gene TRBJ2-7; 14 bases align to TRBD2. Germline assignment: CDR1 MRHNA and CDR2 SNTAGT. The CDR3 spans 15 residues. CDR3 amino acids: CASSDSGTSGRGRIF. The CDR3 DNA is TGTGCCAGCAGTGATTCCGGGACTAGCGGGAGAGGCAGGATCTTC.

This clone was recorded a few times. The chain joins TRBV29-1 to TRBJ1-2; unclear D gene. V was clipped by 8 bases and J by 5 bases, with 18 bases between them. The CDR3 is made up of 13 amino acids. In germline, CDR1 is SQVTM, CDR2 ANQGSEA. CDR3 residues: CSPRRHFSYGYTF. In DNA form, the CDR3 reads TGCAGCCCGAGACGACACTTTTCTTATGGCTACACCTTC.

The chain links TRBV21-1 to TRBJ2-1; the table calls TRBD2, which could not be checked here. TRBV21-1 is a documented pseudogene. The CDR3 has 16 residues. CDR3 nucleotide sequence: TGTGCCAGCAGCAAAGAAAGGCGGGGGGGGGACAATGAGCAGTTCTTC. Protein product: CASSKERRGGDNEQFF.

The V gene is TRBV5-6, the J gene TRBJ2-5; the D gene is possibly TRBD1 (6 bases). V lost 4 bases and J 5 bases, leaving 21 bases between the germline ends. Germline V gene sequence: CDR1 SGHDT, CDR2 YYEEEE. This CDR3 has 16 amino acids. CDR3 residues: CASSDIEIQGFETQYF. The CDR3 nucleotides read TGTGCCAGCAGCGATATCGAGATACAGGGTTTTGAGACCCAGTACTTC.

The V gene is TRBV4-1, the J gene TRBJ1-2; D perhaps matches TRBD1 (5 bases). The CDR3 spans 13 residues. Trimming pared 4 bases from V and 5 bases from J, leaving 11 bases between. Germline CDR1 reads MGHRA; CDR2 reads YSYEKL. DNA for the CDR3: TGCGCCAGCAGCCCGCAGGGACTTTATGGCTACACCTTC. Translating it yields CASSPQGLYGYTF.

This rearrangement joins TRBV5-1 to TRBJ2-7, with D possibly matching TRBD1 (6 bases). The ends were cut back, 2 bases at V and 5 bases at J, with 17 bases in the middle. The length of the CDR3 is 15 residues. Germline-derived CDR1 and CDR2 are SGHRS and YFSETQ. The CDR3 loop is CASSLTGTPLNEQYF. In DNA, the CDR3 is TGCGCCAGCAGCTTAACCGGGACACCCTTGAACGAGCAGTACTTC. Variable domain in full (rest from reference TRBV5-1 and TRBJ2-7): KAGVTQTPRYLIKTRGQQVTLSCSPISGHRSVSWYQQTPGQGLQFLFEYFSETQRNKGNFPGRFSGRQFSNSRSEMNVSTLELGDSALYLCASSLTGTPLNEQYFGPGTRLTVT.

The chain carries TRBV5-4 and TRBJ2-5, with 7 bases fitting TRBD2. This CDR3 has 15 residues. J lost 4 bases, V lost 4 bases, and 10 bases had no gene match. Germline V lookup: CDR1 SGHNT, CDR2 YYREEE (reference sequence). This chain's CDR3 is CASSPAHSGAETQYF. CDR3 DNA sequence: TGTGCCAGCAGCCCGGCGCACAGCGGGGCAGAGACCCAGTACTTC.

The chain combines TRBV5-4 with TRBJ2-2; the match to TRBD2 covers 11 bases. The CDR3 extends over 16 amino acids. CDR1 and CDR2 (germline): SGHNT, YYREEE (reference sequence). With V trimmed by 4 bases and J by 6 bases, 8 bases remained unmatched. The CDR3 DNA reads TGTGCCAGCAGCCCCCGTAGCGGGAGGGGCGCCGGGGAGCTGTTTTTT. Protein product: CASSPRSGRGAGELFF.

This sequence joins TRBV5-1 and TRBJ1-1; D might be TRBD1 (6 bases). The length of the CDR3 is 15 residues. The V end was cut by 0 bases, the J end by 5 bases, with 14 bases between. Germline V gene sequence: CDR1 SGHRS, CDR2 YFSETQ. CDR3 in amino acids: CASSLGGRTVTEAFF. DNA of the CDR3: TGCGCCAGCAGCTTGGGGGGGCGGACTGTTACTGAAGCTTTCTTT.

The V gene is TRBV25-1, the J gene TRBJ2-1; the D gene is possibly TRBD2 (6 bases). This CDR3 has 16 amino acids. With 3 bases removed from V and 6 bases from J, the gap between germline ends came to 18 bases. Germline V gene data show CDR1 as MGHDK and CDR2 as SYGVNS. The CDR3 nucleotides are TGTGCCAGCAGTGACCCGGGACTCCCTTTTGCCAATGAGCAGTTCTTC. It is translated as CASSDPGLPFANEQFF.

J is TRBJ1-2 and V is TRBV4-2; tentatively, D is TRBD1 (6 bases). V was trimmed by 1 base and J by 8 bases, leaving 14 bases between them. This CDR3 region has 14 residues. CDR1 and CDR2 (germline): LGHNA, YNFKEQ. CDR3 loop: CASSQGAGEGGYTF. CDR3 coding DNA: TGTGCCAGCAGCCAAGGCGCAGGGGAAGGAGGCTACACCTTC.